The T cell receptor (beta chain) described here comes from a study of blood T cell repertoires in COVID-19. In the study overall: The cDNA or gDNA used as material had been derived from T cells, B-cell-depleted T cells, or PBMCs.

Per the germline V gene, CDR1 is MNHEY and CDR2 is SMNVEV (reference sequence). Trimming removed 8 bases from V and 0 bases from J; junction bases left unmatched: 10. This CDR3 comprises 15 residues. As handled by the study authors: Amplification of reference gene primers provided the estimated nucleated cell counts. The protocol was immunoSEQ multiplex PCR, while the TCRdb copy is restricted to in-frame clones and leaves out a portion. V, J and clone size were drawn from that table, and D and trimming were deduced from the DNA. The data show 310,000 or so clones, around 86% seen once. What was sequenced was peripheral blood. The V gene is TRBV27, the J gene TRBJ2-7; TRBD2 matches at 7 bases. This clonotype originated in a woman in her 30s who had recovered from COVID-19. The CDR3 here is CASGWGAGLSYEQYF. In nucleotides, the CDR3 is TGTGCCAGCGGATGGGGAGCGGGGCTCTCCTACGAGCAGTACTTC.